The rows below give T cell receptor beta chains drawn from one sample of a study of Ad26.COV2.S vaccination and SARS-CoV-2 variants. TCRdb keeps only in-frame clones here, not all; method: immunoSEQ multiplex PCR. Here the sample spans 200,000 to 300,000 clones, roughly 90% being singletons. The source was peripheral blood, collected in a trial of Ad26.COV2.S vaccine versus placebo. These receptor sequences come from a person aged 18-60 years who received the Ad26.COV2.S COVID-19 vaccine or a placebo. CDR3s include the opening cysteine and the closing phenylalanine or tryptophan. D genes are given only for firm matches. Expanded clones get a size class; other rows say once, few or many, or leave the size out.

>TRBV5-4|TRBD1|TRBJ1-4|-
CASSPTGTGATNEKLFF
TGTGCCAGCAGCCCAACCGGGACAGGGGCGACTAATGAAAAACTGTTTTTT
>TRBV29-1|-|TRBJ2-3|-
CSVHRDTVTDTQYF
TGCAGCGTCCACCGGGACACAGTCACAGATACGCAGTATTTT
>TRBV6-4|TRBD2|TRBJ2-7|once
CASSDPPGLAGPYEQYF
TGTGCCAGCAGTGACCCTCCCGGACTAGCGGGCCCCTACGAGCAGTACTTC
>TRBV19|-|TRBJ1-1|-
CASSMGLMATEAFF
TGTGCCAGTAGTATGGGACTTATGGCAACTGAAGCTTTCTTT
>TRBV20-1|-|TRBJ2-7|once
CSARARVSSYEQYF
TGCAGTGCTCGTGCAAGAGTCAGCTCCTACGAGCAGTACTTC
>TRBV10-2|-|TRBJ2-7|once
CASSDNARAYEQYF
TGCGCCAGCAGTGACAACGCCCGGGCCTACGAGCAGTACTTC
>TRBV7-2|-|TRBJ1-3|-
CASSLDAVSGNTIYF
TGTGCCAGCAGCTTAGACGCAGTCTCTGGAAACACCATATATTTT
>TRBV5-1|-|TRBJ2-1|-
CASSFDAASGNEQFF
TGCGCCAGCAGCTTTGACGCGGCCTCCGGCAATGAGCAGTTCTTC
>TRBV6-2/TRBV6-3|-|TRBJ1-5|-
CASSEQGLSNQPQHF
TGTGCCAGCAGCGAACAGGGACTTAGCAATCAGCCCCAGCATTTT
>TRBV11-2|-|TRBJ1-2|-
CASSLDSGEGYGYTF
TGTGCCAGCAGCTTAGATTCCGGAGAGGGGTATGGCTACACCTTC
>TRBV7-3|TRBD1|TRBJ1-1|-
CASSTNPDRASTEAFF
TGTGCCAGCAGCACTAACCCGGACAGGGCGAGTACTGAAGCTTTCTTT
>TRBV5-5|TRBD1|TRBJ2-7|-
CASRLGQPSLYEQYF
TGTGCCAGCAGGCTGGGACAGCCATCCCTCTACGAGCAGTACTTC
>TRBV7-6|-|TRBJ1-6|-
CASSPLGSPLHF
TGTGCCAGCAGCCCCCTCGGGTCACCCCTCCACTTT
>TRBV7-3|-|TRBJ1-2|-
CASSPGQRYGYTF
TGTGCCAGCAGCCCGGGACAACGCTATGGCTACACCTTC